What follows describes a single TCR beta chain. Its antigen remains unknown. In germline, CDR1 is SGHTA, CDR2 FQGNSA. Trimming at V came to 5 bases and at J to 5 bases, leaving 7 bases not matched to a gene. This CDR3 contains 15 residues. Each CDR3 protein is one row after TCRdb ran MiXCR on the RT-PCR reads. The repertoire includes about 540,000 distinct CDR3 sequences, approximately 22% of them detected once, and 2.8% sits in the top ten. This sample was included in a study of response to subunit inactivated influenza vaccine. The study's findings and limits: It was the authors' suggestion that each seasonal influenza vaccination recruits few new T cells.

These same data were also listed under a study on T cells expressing NK-cell markers. That study adds: TCR beta libraries carry UMIs added by 5'RACE template switching. T cells sorted in several experiments were restricted to alpha-beta TCR T cells by an anti-gamma-delta TCR antibody.

This sequence originates from a middle-aged man who received an inactivated influenza vaccine. The chain combines TRBV7-2 with TRBJ2-2; TRBD1 matches at 8 bases. Sequencing used CD4+ T cells sorted from PBMCs, obtained 11 to 12 days after vaccination. CDR3 amino acids: CASSPRTGRTGELFF. CDR3 nucleotide sequence: TGTGCCAGCAGCCCCCGGACAGGGCGAACCGGGGAGCTGTTTTTT. Supplemented by reference TRBV7-2 and TRBJ2-2, the full variable domain reads GAGVSQSPSNKVTEKGKDVELRCDPISGHTALYWYRQSLGQGLEFLIYFQGNSAPDKSGLPSDRFSAERTGGSVSTLTIQRTQQEDSAVYLCASSPRTGRTGELFFGEGSRLTVL.